This T cell receptor beta chain appears in the sequencing data of a study of T cell repertoires in cytomegalovirus infection. Overall study: Public TCR beta signatures marked donors with CMV infection and the matching HLA.

One entry per CDR3 protein results from TCRdb running MiXCR on the reads. The table has about 260,000 distinct CDR3 sequences, about an eighth seen once; the top ten hold roughly 8.7%. The germline V gene encodes CDR1 MRHNA and CDR2 SNTAGT. The V end was cut by 8 bases, the J end by 2 bases, with 15 bases between. The CDR3 runs to 14 residues. Whole-study results and caveats: CMV-specific HLA-C-restricted TCR beta clonotypes dominated the ex vivo response. Using cumulative public TCR beta family frequency, the authors identified those who carried CMV together with the relevant HLA.

This clonotype was counted many times. Its antigen is not identified. The rearrangement joins TRBV6-4 to TRBJ2-5; no definite D call. Sample: PBMCs. The clonotype comes from a human donor in good health (CMV status not recorded). Some clones in this sample may be carry-over from other donors' samples. CDR3: CASRRRKLQETQYF. The CDR3 nucleotides are TGTGCCAGCCGAAGACGGAAACTACAAGAGACCCAGTACTTC.